This T cell receptor (beta chain) was recovered during a study of molecular identifiers for immune sequencing clone quantification. This clonotype qualifies as medium-sized. When naive CD8 T cells were sorted, they were gated as CD8+CD4-CCR7+CD45RA+. TCRdb passed the PCR reads through MiXCR, listing each CDR3 protein once. Among thousands of distinct CDR3 sequences listed, about 30% were seen once. The receptor was isolated from a human donor in good health. Some libraries in this study had Jurkat cell RNA spiked in. What was sequenced was naive CD8+ T cells from blood, with Jurkat cell RNA spiked in. Sample subset: FACS-sorted CD8+CD4-CCR7+CD45RA+ naive T cells.

In nucleotides, the CDR3 is TGTGCCAGCTCCCTCACCTTAGCGGAAGAGACCCAGTACTTC. Translation gives CASSLTLAEETQYF. V and J are TRBV28 and TRBJ2-5; tentatively, D is TRBD2 (6 bases). Per the germline V gene, CDR1 is MDHEN and CDR2 is SYDVKM. The CDR3 is made up of 14 amino acids. Trimming left V 8 bases short and J 3 bases short, with 16 bases between.